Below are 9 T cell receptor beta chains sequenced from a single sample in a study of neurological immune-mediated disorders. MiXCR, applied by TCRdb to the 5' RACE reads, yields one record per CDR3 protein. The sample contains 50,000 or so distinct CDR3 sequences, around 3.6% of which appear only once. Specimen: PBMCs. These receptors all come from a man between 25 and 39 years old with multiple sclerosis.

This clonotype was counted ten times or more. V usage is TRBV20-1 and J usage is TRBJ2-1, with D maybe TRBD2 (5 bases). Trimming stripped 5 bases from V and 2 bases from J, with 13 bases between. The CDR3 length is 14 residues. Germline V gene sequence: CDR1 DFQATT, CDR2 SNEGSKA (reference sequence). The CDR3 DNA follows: TGCAGTGCTGGTCCGAGCGGTACCTACAATGAGCAGTTCTTC. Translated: CSAGPSGTYNEQFF.

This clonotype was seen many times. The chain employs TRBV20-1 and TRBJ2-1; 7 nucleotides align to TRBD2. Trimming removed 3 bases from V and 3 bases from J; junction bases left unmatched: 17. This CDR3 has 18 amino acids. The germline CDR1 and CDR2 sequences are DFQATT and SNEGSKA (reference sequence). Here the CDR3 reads CSARGVLVSGGFYNEQFF. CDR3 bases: TGCAGTGCTAGGGGGGTGTTAGTTTCGGGAGGTTTCTACAATGAGCAGTTCTTC.

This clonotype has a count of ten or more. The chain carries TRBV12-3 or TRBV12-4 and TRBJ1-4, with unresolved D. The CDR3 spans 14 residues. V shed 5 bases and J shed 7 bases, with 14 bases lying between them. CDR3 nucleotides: TGTGCCAGCAGTCTGCTGGGGTCGGGTGAAAAACTGTTTTTT. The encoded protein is CASSLLGSGEKLFF.

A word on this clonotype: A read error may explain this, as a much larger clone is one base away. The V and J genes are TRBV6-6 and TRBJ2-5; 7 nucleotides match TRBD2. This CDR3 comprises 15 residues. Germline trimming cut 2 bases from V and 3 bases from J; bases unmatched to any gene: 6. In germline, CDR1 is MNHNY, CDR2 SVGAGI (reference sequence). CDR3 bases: TGTGCCAGCAGTTACCAAGGACTAGAGAAAGAGACCCAGTACTTC. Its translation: CASSYQGLEKETQYF.

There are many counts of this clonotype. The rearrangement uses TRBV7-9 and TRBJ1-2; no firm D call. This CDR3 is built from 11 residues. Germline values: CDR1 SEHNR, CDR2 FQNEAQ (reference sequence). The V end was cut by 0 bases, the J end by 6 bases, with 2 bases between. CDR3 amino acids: CASSLADGYTF. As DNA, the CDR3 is TGTGCCAGCAGCTTAGCGGATGGCTACACCTTC.

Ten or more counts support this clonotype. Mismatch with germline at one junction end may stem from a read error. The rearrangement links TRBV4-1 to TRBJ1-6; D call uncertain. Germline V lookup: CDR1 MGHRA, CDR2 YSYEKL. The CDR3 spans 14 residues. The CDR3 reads CASSPQTYNSPLNF. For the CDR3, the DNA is TGCGCCAGCAGCCCGCAGACCTATAATTCACCCCTCAACTTT.

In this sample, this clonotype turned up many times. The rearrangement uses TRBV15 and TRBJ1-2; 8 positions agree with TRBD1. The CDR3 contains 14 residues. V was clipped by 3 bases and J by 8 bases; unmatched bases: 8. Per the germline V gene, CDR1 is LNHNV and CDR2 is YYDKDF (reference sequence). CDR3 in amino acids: CATSSYDRGWGYTF. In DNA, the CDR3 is TGTGCCACCAGCAGTTATGACAGGGGATGGGGCTACACCTTC.

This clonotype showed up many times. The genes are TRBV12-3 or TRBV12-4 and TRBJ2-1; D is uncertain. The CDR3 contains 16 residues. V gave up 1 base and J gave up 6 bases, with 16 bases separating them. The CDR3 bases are TGTGCCAGCAGTTTAGGTGGATCACAATGGGGCAATGAGCAGTTCTTC. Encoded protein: CASSLGGSQWGNEQFF.

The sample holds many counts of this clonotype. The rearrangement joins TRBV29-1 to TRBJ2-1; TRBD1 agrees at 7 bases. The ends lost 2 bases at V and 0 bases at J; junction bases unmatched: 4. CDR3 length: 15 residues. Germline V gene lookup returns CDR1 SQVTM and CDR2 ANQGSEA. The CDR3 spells CSVERTGGSYNEQFF. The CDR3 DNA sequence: TGCAGCGTTGAAAGGACAGGAGGCTCCTACAATGAGCAGTTCTTC.